This T cell receptor (beta chain) came from a study of blood T cell repertoires in COVID-19 (dated by TCRdb to the early 2020s). Regarding the research as a whole: Samples covering the acute and convalescent phases of COVID-19 were provided by collaborators in the United States, Italy and Spain. A freely available public database, intended as a resource for researchers studying the immune response to SARS-CoV-2, is where the repertoires were released. Samples were obtained from the ongoing ImmuneRACE study (first 160 participants) and from about 1,300 subjects provided by 6 global collaborators. Subjects who had been exposed to COVID-19, were actively infected with it, or had recovered from it provided the deeply sampled blood TCRbeta repertoires that made up the dataset. Nearly every sample came with metadata listing a de-identified subject ID, COVID-19 status, age in years and sex. Where available, HLA class I and class II types were obtained from metadata supplied by the sample provider rather than from assay-based typing. The material from the prospective study consisted of cDNA or gDNA derived from T cells, B-cell-depleted T cells, or PBMCs. Beyond this particular receptor, the publication reports: How much clinical and demographic metadata was included differed by source and by participant, and the metadata was provided uncurated.

Whole blood was collected in K2EDTA tubes by collaborating institutions according to the institutions' own protocols. For TCRbeta analysis, collaborators shipped samples in one of three forms: frozen whole blood, isolated PBMCs, or DNA extracted from either of those sample types. The CDR3 contains 14 residues, cysteine and phenylalanine counted. Of the read, only the CDR3 DNA is kept; its 42 bases are in frame from base 1. Relative to germline, V is missing 4 bases and J is missing 3 bases, with 7 bases of the junction outside any gene match. The germline V gene (reference sequence) gives CDR1 as SGHNT and CDR2 as YYREEE. TCRbeta CDR3 regions were amplified from genomic DNA by means of the immunoSEQ Assay, a bias-controlled multiplex PCR. Per the authors' processing: Within the assay, amplification of reference gene primers was used to estimate how many nucleated cells each sample contained. To quantify the absolute abundance of each unique TCRbeta CDR3 rearrangement, sequence reads were collapsed and filtered. For each sample, productive Simpson clonality was calculated by taking the square root of Simpson's diversity index across productive rearrangements. The table was pulled from immuneACCESS by TCRdb, which kept in-frame rearrangements only. Such tables lose some clones; where checked, under half of the loss comes from unresolved V genes, and the rest has no known cause. The V and J calls and the clone size are those of that table, but D and trimming were determined from the DNA. Within this sample are about 200,000 clones, with more than 70% of them counted one time only. The top ten clonotypes cover 6% of the sample.

As regards this clone: What antigen it recognizes has not been identified. No per-base quality is available; no much larger clone lies one base away.

Here the chain combines TRBV5-4 and TRBJ2-7; TRBD2 fits 7 bases in the junction. The material sequenced was peripheral blood. This TCR derives from a man aged 35 to 55 with active or convalescent COVID-19. The CDR3 region has the sequence CASSGEGLSYEQYF. The DNA sequence is TGTGCCAGCAGCGGGGAGGGACTCAGCTACGAGCAGTACTTC.